This is a list of T cell receptor beta chains from one sample in a study of identical twins. From the 5' RACE reads, TCRdb called clonotypes with MiXCR, one entry per CDR3 protein. This table holds about 720,000 distinct CDR3 sequences, about 20% found once. The sample also formed part of further work on T cells expressing NK-cell markers.

Material for sequencing was PBMCs. The receptors here all came from a young woman in good health. Each CDR3 is given with its conserved first and last residue.

v_gene: TRBV15
CDR3aa: CATSRDRVFQGYF

v_gene: TRBV19
CDR3aa: CASSQTSGSPNEQFF

v_gene: TRBV5-1
CDR3aa: CASSLGQTLGNEQFF

v_gene: TRBV28
CDR3aa: CASSIYLLNTEAFF

v_gene: TRBV5-3
CDR3aa: CARSLFRGQGRGYTF

v_gene: TRBV4-2
CDR3aa: CASSQARGASGSQRSYNEQFF

v_gene: TRBV10-3
CDR3aa: CAIRKGKGEQFF

v_gene: TRBV10-3
CDR3aa: CAIRGPGQGAQETQYF

v_gene: TRBV27
CDR3aa: CASGTSGINEQFF

v_gene: TRBV9
CDR3aa: CASSGKVGQFF

v_gene: TRBV7-9
CDR3aa: CASRDSLLEGTQYF

v_gene: TRBV12-3/TRBV12-4
CDR3aa: CASSTTGPDTQYF

v_gene: TRBV29-1
CDR3aa: CSVVASGTSGISTDTQYF

v_gene: TRBV7-9
CDR3aa: CASSLREVSGANVLTF

v_gene: TRBV29-1
CDR3aa: CSAGTGVREQYF

v_gene: TRBV2
CDR3aa: CASSATRLGLSEQFF

v_gene: TRBV7-9
CDR3aa: CASSTSGGKETQYF

v_gene: TRBV5-1
CDR3aa: CASSHRSRTTLTETQYF

v_gene: TRBV28
CDR3aa: CASSLWGREDTQYF

v_gene: TRBV10-3
CDR3aa: CAISGVNEQFF

v_gene: TRBV5-1
CDR3aa: CASSPTDSPYNEQFF

v_gene: TRBV2
CDR3aa: CASYPRGTGELFF

v_gene: TRBV12-3/TRBV12-4
CDR3aa: CASSPIGRGNTEAFF

v_gene: TRBV20-1
CDR3aa: CSGIAGITDTQYF

v_gene: TRBV7-3
CDR3aa: CASSEPGREQYF

v_gene: TRBV29-1
CDR3aa: CSVRRGPGGELFF

v_gene: TRBV4-1
CDR3aa: CASSQDMVGASGNVLTF

v_gene: TRBV24-1
CDR3aa: CATSDLSPRGGTGELFF

v_gene: TRBV5-1
CDR3aa: CASSLAAGAWGTEAFF

v_gene: TRBV12-3/TRBV12-4
CDR3aa: CATAIRPGQEKLFF

v_gene: TRBV7-2
CDR3aa: CASSPLDFEAFF

v_gene: TRBV12-3/TRBV12-4
CDR3aa: CASSGGLGGSPLHF

v_gene: TRBV10-1
CDR3aa: CASSESKGGFRDEQFF

v_gene: TRBV20-1
CDR3aa: CSARILGTKYNEQFF

v_gene: TRBV5-1
CDR3aa: CASSLGSGGRISDTQYF

v_gene: TRBV6-1
CDR3aa: CASRERDFYEQYF

v_gene: TRBV12-3/TRBV12-4
CDR3aa: CASSSRGVEETQYF

v_gene: TRBV7-9
CDR3aa: CASSLARVTANTEAFF

v_gene: TRBV6-6
CDR3aa: CASNQGFYGYTF

v_gene: TRBV5-1
CDR3aa: CASSLGGGAIQETQYF

v_gene: TRBV7-2
CDR3aa: CASSLGFLGQGYEQYF

v_gene: TRBV2
CDR3aa: CARQRGASRNEQFF

v_gene: TRBV5-1
CDR3aa: CASSLRENYEQYF

v_gene: TRBV9
CDR3aa: CASSVGGGQGSYEQYF

v_gene: TRBV9
CDR3aa: CASSVSGGEYEQYF

v_gene: TRBV20-1
CDR3aa: CSASSPSNTGELFF

v_gene: TRBV10-3
CDR3aa: CAISEGLPSSYNEQFF